Below are 13 T cell receptor beta chains sequenced from a single sample in a study of T cell clonality in common variable immunodeficiency. Clones were sequenced by immunoSEQ multiplex PCR, and TCRdb holds only the in-frame ones, with some missing. The record shows 40,000 to 45,000 clones for this sample, with no singletons present. Sequencing input: peripheral blood mononuclear cells. Receptors originate from a person aged 18 to 70 in good health.

This clone was seen only a few times. The read finishes 3 residues shy of the CDR3 end, and the germline J gene is used to complete it. The chain couples TRBV18 to TRBJ2-3; the D gene is possibly TRBD2 (7 bases). This CDR3 has 15 residues. Germline V lookup: CDR1 KGHSH, CDR2 LQKENI. The CDR3 DNA, read in part, is TGTGCCAGCTCACCGACCGGACTAGGAGGGGGGACG. It yields the protein CASSPTGLGGGT. The full CDR3 protein is CASSPTGLGGGTQYF.

This clone was seen many times. The CDR3 spells CASSKDRAEDATNEKLFF. Partial CDR3 DNA: TGTGCCAGCAGCAAAGACAGGGCCGAAGACGCAACTAATGAAAAA. The chain joins TRBV28 to TRBJ1-4, with 7 bases fitting TRBD1. The sequenced fragment ends 3 residues before the CDR3 boundary, so the rest is inferred from the germline J gene. With 6 bases clipped from V and 0 bases from J, the junction kept 13 bases outside the gene matches. Looked up from germline, CDR1 is MDHEN and CDR2 is SYDVKM. There are 18 residues in the CDR3.

This clone has ten or more counts. The CDR3 end lies 3 residues beyond the end of the read and is filled in from the germline J gene. V and J are TRBV28 and TRBJ1-6; D is possibly TRBD1 (6 bases). Trimming cost V 6 bases and J 2 bases, with 11 bases left between them. Germline V CDR1 and CDR2: MDHEN, SYDVKM. The CDR3 totals 15 residues. CDR3 DNA, as far as it was read: TGTGCCAGCAGAGAACAGGGAACCTATAATTCACCC. Encoded protein: CASREQGTYNSP. The full CDR3 protein is CASREQGTYNSPLHF.

In its sample, this clone was seen many times. Coverage ceases 3 residues before the CDR3 finishes, and the germline J gene fills in the end. This chain connects TRBV18 to TRBJ2-3; D may be TRBD2 (5 bases). The V end lost 4 bases, the J end lost 4 bases, and 15 bases lay between the germline ends. The CDR3 has 15 amino acids. CDR1 is KGHSH and CDR2 is LQKENI in the germline V gene. The covered CDR3 bases are TGTGCCAGCTCACGGACTGATAGAAGGCCAGATACG. Its protein product is CASSRTDRRPDT. The entire CDR3 sequence reads CASSRTDRRPDTQYF.

The sample holds many counts of this clone. This CDR3 is also generated by other DNA sequences in the sample. Partial CDR3 DNA: TGTGCCAGCAGACGAGACAGGAGCTCTGGGGCCAACGTC. This sequence encodes CASRRDRSSGANV. The entire CDR3 protein is CASRRDRSSGANVLTF. This chain connects TRBV5-4 to TRBJ2-6; D might be TRBD1 (6 bases). The CDR3 end is not reached by the read, which stops 3 residues before it; the germline J gene fills it in. Between the trimmed V and J ends, which lost 5 bases and 0 bases, there was a span of 12 bases. Germline values: CDR1 SGHNT, CDR2 YYREEE (reference sequence). This CDR3 comprises 16 residues.

This clone was detected ten times or more. The sequence runs out 3 residues before the end of the CDR3; the remainder is reconstructed from the germline J gene. The chain combines TRBV5-6 with TRBJ2-2; 10 nucleotides align to TRBD1. Trimming cost V 5 bases and J 1 base; bases outside gene matches: 2. Germline V gene lookup returns CDR1 SGHDT and CDR2 YYEEEE. CDR3 size: 15 residues. CDR3 bases read: TGTGCCAGCAGTCGGACAGGGGGGAACACCGGGGAG. It specifies CASSRTGGNTGE. The whole CDR3 reads CASSRTGGNTGELFF.

This clone was counted many times. The read stops 3 residues short of the end of the CDR3; the missing end is completed from the germline J gene. V and J are TRBV28 and TRBJ1-4; a possible D gene is TRBD1 (6 bases). Germline assignment: CDR1 MDHEN and CDR2 SYDVKM. CDR3 length equals 17 residues. The V end was cut by 6 bases, the J end by 4 bases, with 21 bases between. CDR3 DNA (partial): TGTGCCAGCAGGGGGGCAGGATCCCTGGGAGGTAATGAAAAA. Translation: CASRGAGSLGGNEK. The whole CDR3 region reads CASRGAGSLGGNEKLFF.

This clone was seen a handful of times. The read finishes 3 residues shy of the CDR3 end, and the germline J gene is used to complete it. The gene calls are TRBV2 and TRBJ1-6, with a tentative D call TRBD1 (5 bases). V shed 3 bases and J shed 7 bases, with 10 bases lying between them. This CDR3 contains 14 residues. In germline, CDR1 is SNHLY, CDR2 FYNNEI. The sequenced part of the CDR3 DNA is TGTGCCAGCAGTGAGGGGGGTCCAAATTCACCC. Its translation: CASSEGGPNSP. The full CDR3 protein reads CASSEGGPNSPLHF.

Many counts were recorded for this clone. The read halts 3 residues ahead of the CDR3 end, with the missing end drawn from the germline J gene. V usage is TRBV5-5 and J usage is TRBJ2-5; D is undetermined. This CDR3 comprises 14 residues. Trimming took 3 bases from V and 6 from J, leaving 15 bases between them. Germline V gives CDR1 SGHKS, CDR2 YYEKEE (reference sequence). This chain's CDR3 is CASSSQTTRQTQYF. Partial CDR3 DNA: TGTGCCAGCAGCTCACAGACCACAAGGCAGACC.

This clone was seen many times. The sequenced fragment ends 3 residues before the CDR3 boundary, so the rest is inferred from the germline J gene. This sequence joins TRBV29-1 and TRBJ2-7, with D possibly being TRBD1 (6 bases). The CDR3 is 12 residues long. The germline CDR1 and CDR2 sequences are SQVTM and ANQGSEA. V was trimmed by 7 bases and J by 6 bases, leaving 16 bases between them. CDR3 sequence reads: CSGGGGSGEQYF. CDR3 DNA, as far as it was read: TGCAGCGGAGGGGGTGGGAGCGGCGAG.

This clone was seen many times. One end of the junction varies from germline; a read error may be responsible. The read falls 3 residues short of the CDR3 end, and the missing part is taken from the germline J gene. The chain employs TRBV19 and TRBJ1-6; the match to TRBD1 covers 10 bases. The length of the CDR3 is 16 residues. The germline gives CDR1 LNHDA, CDR2 SQIVND (reference sequence). CDR3 bases read: TGTGCCAGTAGCCAGAGACAGGGGGCCTACAATTCACCC. Protein product: CASSQRQGAYNSP. The complete CDR3 sequence is CASSQRQGAYNSPLHF. Variable domain in full (rest from reference TRBV19 and TRBJ1-6): DGGITQSPKYLFRKEGQNVTLSCEQNLNHDAMYWYRQDPGQGLRLIYYSQIVNDFQKGDIAEGYSVSREKKESFPLTVTSAQKNPTAFYLCASSQRQGAYNSPLHFGNGTRLTVT.

This clone was picked up many times. CDR3 region: CASSSGGASPLHF. CDR3 bases read: TGTGCCAGCAGCTCAGGGGGAGCCTCACCC. The chain links TRBV11-1 to TRBJ1-6, with 7 bases that match TRBD1. The observed sequence ends 3 residues before the CDR3 terminus, with the missing tail filled in from the germline J gene. In germline, CDR1 is SGHAT, CDR2 FQDESV (reference sequence). J gave up 10 bases and V 4 bases, and 4 bases lay outside the gene matches. This CDR3 has 13 amino acids.

On this clone itself: The read comes to an end 3 residues before the CDR3 does, leaving the germline J gene to fill in the end. The chain is built from TRBV7-2 and TRBJ2-2; D is undetermined. The CDR3 loop spans 13 amino acids. Germline CDR1 and CDR2: SGHTA and FQGNSA. The CDR3 loop is CASSPGFNEKLFF. Incomplete CDR3 DNA: TGTGCCAGCAGCCCCGGGTTTAACGAAAAG.